These T cell receptor beta chains were read from a single sample in a study of shared clonotypes between healthy human individuals. The method was immunoSEQ multiplex PCR; TCRdb's version includes in-frame clones alone and lacks a portion of them. The table shows some 1,100,000 clones, with around 78% occurring only once. The sequenced sample was memory CD4+ T cells from PBMCs. The receptors originated from a man aged 18 to 29 in good health. Some clones in this sample may be carry-over from other donors' samples. The CDR3 runs from the conserved cysteine through the conserved F or W. The D gene is left open where the match is weak. Clone sizes are given selectively: once, few, many, or a class where the clone is expanded.

d_call clone_size j_call v_call cdr3_length cdr3_aa cdr3_nt
- - TRBJ1-1 TRBV2 15 CASSARGRGNTEAFF TGTGCCAGCAGTGCGAGAGGGAGGGGGAACACTGAAGCTTTCTTT
- few TRBJ1-5 TRBV2 15 CASSEQGLDNQPQHF TGTGCCAGCAGTGAACAGGGGTTAGACAATCAGCCCCAGCATTTT
TRBD1 - TRBJ2-1 TRBV25-1 15 CASSETGGAYNEQFF TGTGCCAGCAGTGAAACAGGGGGCGCCTACAATGAGCAGTTCTTC
- - TRBJ1-2 TRBV28 15 CASSAPATVFYGYTF TGTGCCAGCAGTGCCCCGGCGACCGTATTCTATGGCTACACCTTC
- - TRBJ2-7 TRBV19 14 CASSIEAGSYEQYF TGTGCCAGTAGTATAGAAGCCGGATCCTACGAGCAGTACTTC
TRBD1 - TRBJ1-2 TRBV5-1 16 CASSLAERQGGYGYTF TGCGCCAGCAGCTTGGCCGAAAGACAGGGGGGCTATGGCTACACCTTC
- - TRBJ2-3 TRBV7-7 13 CASSSNPTDTQYF TGTGCCAGCAGCTCGAACCCAACAGATACGCAGTATTTT
- once TRBJ2-1 TRBV5-4 15 CASSKEPGQRNEQFF TGTGCCAGCAGCAAGGAACCCGGGCAGAGGAATGAGCAGTTCTTC
- - TRBJ2-4 TRBV7-2 17 CASSLTPGPGGKNIQYF TGTGCCAGCAGCTTAACCCCGGGACCGGGTGGCAAAAACATTCAGTACTTC
TRBD2 few TRBJ2-7 TRBV6-1 14 CASSDSGMVHEQYF TGTGCCAGCAGTGATAGCGGGATGGTCCACGAGCAGTACTTC
- - TRBJ2-3 TRBV5-4 17 CASSSDGRGGRTDTQYF TGTGCCAGCAGCTCCGACGGGAGAGGGGGTCGTACAGATACGCAGTATTTT
TRBD1 - TRBJ1-5 TRBV28 14 CASSFSQGAQPQHF TGTGCCAGCAGTTTTTCCCAGGGGGCTCAGCCCCAGCATTTT
- - TRBJ1-2 TRBV7-2 17 CASSLRDLTPPVYGYTF TGTGCCAGCAGCTTACGGGACCTTACCCCGCCGGTCTATGGCTACACCTTC
- - TRBJ1-3 TRBV30 14 CAWSSSFPGNTIYF TGTGCCTGGAGTAGTAGCTTTCCAGGAAACACCATATATTTT
TRBD2 - TRBJ2-3 TRBV5-1 20 CASSDRGTSGRPSSTDTQYF TGCGCCAGCAGCGATAGGGGGACTAGCGGGAGACCCTCTAGCACAGATACGCAGTATTTT
TRBD1 - TRBJ2-7 TRBV10-3 15 CAISEPGQGSNEQYF TGTGCCATCAGTGAGCCGGGACAGGGGTCCAACGAGCAGTACTTC
TRBD2 - TRBJ2-1 TRBV28 15 CASSQTSGNYNEQFF TGTGCCAGCAGCCAAACTAGCGGGAACTACAATGAGCAGTTCTTC
- - TRBJ2-5 TRBV5-1 17 CASSSPGLADNQETQYF TGCGCCAGCAGCTCCCCCGGGCTAGCAGACAATCAAGAGACCCAGTACTTC
TRBD1 - TRBJ2-1 TRBV7-6 16 CASSLAGQGGYNEQFF TGTGCCAGCAGCTTAGCGGGACAGGGGGGGTACAATGAGCAGTTCTTC
TRBD2 - TRBJ2-1 TRBV7-2 15 CASSVGLAGYNEQFF TGTGCCAGCAGCGTCGGACTAGCGGGATACAATGAGCAGTTCTTC
- - TRBJ2-5 TRBV7-2 14 CASSLPRVGETQYF TGTGCCAGCAGCTTACCTAGGGTTGGGGAGACCCAGTACTTC
TRBD2 - TRBJ2-2 TRBV5-6 16 CASSLGLAGVIGELFF TGTGCCAGCAGCTTGGGACTAGCGGGAGTCATCGGGGAGCTGTTTTTT
- - TRBJ2-1 TRBV5-1 16 CASSLVAGATYNEQFF TGCGCCAGCAGCTTGGTCGCGGGGGCAACCTACAATGAGCAGTTCTTC
- - TRBJ1-1 TRBV9 13 CASSVGRVTEAFF TGTGCCAGCAGCGTAGGTAGGGTCACTGAAGCTTTCTTT
TRBD2 - TRBJ2-1 TRBV9 16 CASSARSGRGGNEQFF TGTGCCAGCAGCGCCCGTAGCGGGAGGGGCGGCAATGAGCAGTTCTTC
TRBD1 - TRBJ1-2 TRBV19 15 CASRTAGQAVYGYTF TGTGCCAGTAGAACTGCCGGACAGGCGGTCTATGGCTACACCTTC
TRBD1 - TRBJ2-7 TRBV28 14 CASRPGTDYYEQYF TGTGCCAGCAGACCTGGGACAGATTACTACGAGCAGTACTTC
- - TRBJ1-3 TRBV5-8 14 CASSLAGTGNTIYF TGTGCCAGCAGCTTGGCAGGGACTGGAAACACCATATATTTT
TRBD2 once TRBJ2-3 TRBV5-1 16 CASSGELAGGTDTQYF TGCGCCAGCAGCGGGGAACTAGCGGGCGGCACAGATACGCAGTATTTT
- - TRBJ2-1 TRBV7-9 13 CAIDRGWHNEQFF TGTGCCATCGACCGGGGCTGGCACAATGAGCAGTTCTTC
- - TRBJ2-5 TRBV29-1 13 CSVGGPERETQYF TGCAGCGTTGGGGGACCGGAGAGGGAGACCCAGTACTTC
- - TRBJ2-1 TRBV28 11 CASSLSNEQFF TGTGCCAGCAGTCTCAGCAATGAGCAGTTCTTC
- once TRBJ1-4 TRBV30 14 CAWRSGGGSEKLFF TGTGCCTGGAGATCGGGGGGAGGTAGTGAAAAACTGTTTTTT
TRBD2 - TRBJ2-3 TRBV6-1 17 CASSERLAGRSTDTQYF TGTGCCAGCAGTGAAAGACTAGCGGGAAGGAGCACAGATACGCAGTATTTT
TRBD2 - TRBJ2-7 TRBV7-8 17 CASSYPTLTSGSYEQYF TGTGCCAGCAGCTACCCGACCCTGACTAGCGGGAGCTACGAGCAGTACTTC
- - TRBJ2-1 TRBV5-1 15 CASSLAGSSYNEQFF TGCGCCAGCAGCTTGGCGGGCAGCTCCTACAATGAGCAGTTCTTC
- - TRBJ2-7 TRBV2 13 CASRTTGTGEQYF TGTGCCAGCAGAACTACCGGGACTGGCGAGCAGTACTTC
- - TRBJ1-5 TRBV6-1 15 CASRLNRDNNQPQHF TGTGCCAGCAGACTTAACCGGGACAACAATCAGCCCCAGCATTTT
- once TRBJ2-2 TRBV7-7 13 CASSLDTNGELFF TGTGCCAGCAGCTTAGACACGAACGGGGAGCTGTTTTTT
TRBD2 - TRBJ2-7 TRBV19 14 CASSIQASGYEQYF TGTGCCAGTAGTATACAGGCTAGCGGCTACGAGCAGTACTTC
TRBD2 - TRBJ2-3 TRBV5-1 14 CASSSSLAGDTQYF TGCGCCAGCAGCTCTTCTCTAGCGGGAGATACGCAGTATTTT
- - TRBJ2-3 TRBV5-1 15 CASSLSITATDTQYF TGCGCCAGCAGCTTGTCAATAACAGCAACAGATACGCAGTATTTT
- - TRBJ2-7 TRBV6-1 15 CASKTTLGSGYEQYF TGTGCCAGCAAAACTACTCTAGGATCCGGTTACGAGCAGTACTTC
TRBD2 once TRBJ2-5 TRBV6-1 17 CASSEAFLAGGQETQYF TGTGCCAGCAGTGAAGCGTTTCTAGCGGGGGGCCAAGAGACCCAGTACTTC
- many TRBJ1-4 TRBV5-6 12 CASSSTNEKLFF TGTGCCAGCAGCTCAACTAATGAAAAACTGTTTTTT
- - TRBJ2-7 TRBV6-5 11 CASGLSYEQYF TGTGCCAGCGGGCTTTCCTACGAGCAGTACTTC
- - TRBJ2-1 TRBV5-1 12 CASSRNVNEQFF TGCGCCAGCAGCCGGAACGTTAATGAGCAGTTCTTC
- - TRBJ1-1 TRBV7-3 14 CASSARMGNTEAFF TGTGCCAGCAGCGCCAGGATGGGGAACACTGAAGCTTTCTTT
TRBD2 - TRBJ2-1 TRBV5-1 16 CASSPSGGGSYNEQFF TGCGCCAGCAGCCCCTCTGGCGGGGGCTCCTACAATGAGCAGTTCTTC
TRBD1 once TRBJ2-5 TRBV29-1 11 CSADRQETQYF TGCAGCGCGGACAGGCAAGAGACCCAGTACTTC
- - TRBJ2-2 TRBV11-2 15 CASSVDRGGTGELFF TGTGCCAGCAGCGTTGACAGGGGAGGGACCGGGGAGCTGTTTTTT
- - TRBJ2-7 TRBV5-4 12 CASSPRKDEQYF TGTGCCAGCAGCCCTCGAAAAGACGAGCAGTACTTC
- - TRBJ1-2 TRBV28 14 CASAEAGLNYGYTF TGTGCCAGCGCCGAGGCAGGGCTTAACTATGGCTACACCTTC
- few TRBJ2-3 TRBV28 13 CASLGRRTDTQYF TGTGCCAGCCTAGGACGGCGCACAGATACGCAGTATTTT